The clone carrying this TCR beta chain has ten or more counts. The antigen remains unidentified. Purified naive CD4+ T cells were depleted of CD25+ Tregs. After constant-region reverse-primer amplification, full-length variable regions underwent semi-nested PCR with Nested Universal Primer A. MiXCR was run by TCRdb on the 5' RACE reads, yielding one entry per CDR3 protein. The data hold 55,000 to 75,000 distinct CDR3 sequences, with roughly 30% observed a single time. Whole-study findings and limits: The larger cohort examined one V-J beta rearrangement, not whole repertoires. Tumor memory CD4+ T cell TCR gene usage was found to cluster with blood and lymph node memory CD4+ cells and with lymph node naive CD4+ cells.

V dropped 0 bases and J dropped 8; count of bases not matched to a gene: 8. CDR1 MNHEY and CDR2 SVGAGI come from the germline V gene. The CDR3 runs to 16 residues. Sequencing was carried out using tumor-infiltrating naive CD4+ T cells sorted from the breast tumor. Noted subset: naive CD4+ T cells, CD4+CD45RA+CD25-. The receptor's source is a female donor with breast cancer. The chain carries TRBV6-5 and TRBJ2-1; 9 nucleotides match TRBD1. The CDR3 sequence is CASSYSLGTGYYEQFF. The CDR3 DNA reads as TGTGCCAGCAGTTACTCGCTCGGGACAGGGTATTATGAGCAGTTCTTC.